What follows is one T cell receptor beta chain and its context. Amplification used 60 Vbeta primers and 13 Jbeta primers. Profiling relied on immunoSEQ multiplex PCR, and the TCRdb table lists in-frame clones only, not all of them. Of under 200,000 clones in the sample, 75% to 85% are singletons; the top ten hold 0.96%. This specimen belongs to a study of cytomegalovirus exposure and HLA in healthy donors. Sequencing input: PBMCs. The clonotype was recovered from a girl under 10 years old in good health and CMV-seropositive.

CDR3 amino acids: CASSLGLAGGNEQFF. The CDR3 DNA reads as TGTGCCAGCTCTCTGGGACTAGCGGGAGGTAATGAGCAGTTCTTC. The chain carries TRBV18 and TRBJ2-1; 15 bases map to TRBD2. With 6 bases clipped from V and 7 bases from J, the junction kept 4 bases outside the gene matches. CDR3 length: 15 amino acids. The germline V gene encodes CDR1 KGHSH and CDR2 LQKENI. Complete variable domain (other parts from reference TRBV18 and TRBJ2-1): NAGVMQNPRHLVRRRGQEARLRCSPMKGHSHVYWYRQLPEEGLKFMVYLQKENIIDESGMPKERFSAEFPKEGPSILRIQQVVRGDSAAYFCASSLGLAGGNEQFFGPGTRLTVL.